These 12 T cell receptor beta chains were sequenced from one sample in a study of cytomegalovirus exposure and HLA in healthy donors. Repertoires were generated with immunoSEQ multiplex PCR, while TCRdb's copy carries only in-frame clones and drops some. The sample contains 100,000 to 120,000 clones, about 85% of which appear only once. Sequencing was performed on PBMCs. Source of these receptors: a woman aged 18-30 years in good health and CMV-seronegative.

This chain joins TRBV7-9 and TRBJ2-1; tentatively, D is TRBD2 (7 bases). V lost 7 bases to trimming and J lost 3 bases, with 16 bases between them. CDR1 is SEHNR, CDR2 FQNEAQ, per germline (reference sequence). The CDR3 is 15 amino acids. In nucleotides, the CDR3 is TGTGCCAGCACCGCTCGGGGGGCCTTCTACAATGAGCAGTTCTTC. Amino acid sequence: CASTARGAFYNEQFF.

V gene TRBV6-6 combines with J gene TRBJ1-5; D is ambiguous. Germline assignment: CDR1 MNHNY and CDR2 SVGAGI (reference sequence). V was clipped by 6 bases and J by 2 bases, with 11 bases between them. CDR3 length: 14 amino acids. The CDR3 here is CASSHGGGNQPQHF. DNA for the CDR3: TGTGCCAGCAGCCACGGAGGAGGCAATCAGCCCCAGCATTTT.

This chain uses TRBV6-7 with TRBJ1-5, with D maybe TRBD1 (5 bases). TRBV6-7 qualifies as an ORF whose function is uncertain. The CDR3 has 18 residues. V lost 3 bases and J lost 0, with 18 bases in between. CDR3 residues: CASSYFSPDSHSNQPQHF. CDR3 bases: TGTGCCAGCAGTTATTTCTCCCCCGACAGTCATAGCAATCAGCCCCAGCATTTT.

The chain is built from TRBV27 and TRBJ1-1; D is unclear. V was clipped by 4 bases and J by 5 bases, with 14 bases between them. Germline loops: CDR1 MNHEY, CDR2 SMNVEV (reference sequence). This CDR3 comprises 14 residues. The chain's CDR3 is CASSSDPWRTEAFF. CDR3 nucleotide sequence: TGTGCCAGCAGTTCCGACCCATGGAGGACTGAAGCTTTCTTT.

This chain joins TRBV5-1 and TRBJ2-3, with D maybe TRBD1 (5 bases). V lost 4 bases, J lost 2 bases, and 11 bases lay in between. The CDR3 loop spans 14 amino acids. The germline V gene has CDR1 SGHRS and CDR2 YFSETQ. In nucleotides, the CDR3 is TGCGCCAGCAGCATCAGGGCGCCCACAGATACGCAGTATTTT. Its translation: CASSIRAPTDTQYF.

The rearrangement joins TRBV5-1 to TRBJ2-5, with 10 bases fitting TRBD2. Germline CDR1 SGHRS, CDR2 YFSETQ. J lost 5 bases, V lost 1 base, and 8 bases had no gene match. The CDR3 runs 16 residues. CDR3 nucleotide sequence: TGCGCCAGCAGCTTGAGGCCTAGCGGGGGCGGGGAGACCCAGTACTTC. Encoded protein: CASSLRPSGGGETQYF.

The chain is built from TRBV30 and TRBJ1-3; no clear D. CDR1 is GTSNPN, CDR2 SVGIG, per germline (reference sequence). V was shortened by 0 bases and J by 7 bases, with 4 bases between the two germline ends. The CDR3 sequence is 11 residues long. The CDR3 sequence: CAWSVSNTIYF. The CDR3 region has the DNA TGTGCCTGGAGTGTCAGTAACACCATATATTTT.

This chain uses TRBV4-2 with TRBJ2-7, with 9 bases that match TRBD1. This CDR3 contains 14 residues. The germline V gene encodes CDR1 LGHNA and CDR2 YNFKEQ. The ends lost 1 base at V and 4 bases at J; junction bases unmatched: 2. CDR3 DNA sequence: TGTGCCAGCAGCCAAGCCGGACAGGGGTACGAGCAGTACTTC. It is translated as CASSQAGQGYEQYF.

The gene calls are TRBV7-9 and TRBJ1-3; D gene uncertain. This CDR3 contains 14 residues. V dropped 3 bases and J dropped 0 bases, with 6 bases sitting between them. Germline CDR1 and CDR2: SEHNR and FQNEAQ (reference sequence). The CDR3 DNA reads TGTGCCAGCAGCTTGTTTAGCTCTGGAAACACCATATATTTT. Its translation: CASSLFSSGNTIYF.

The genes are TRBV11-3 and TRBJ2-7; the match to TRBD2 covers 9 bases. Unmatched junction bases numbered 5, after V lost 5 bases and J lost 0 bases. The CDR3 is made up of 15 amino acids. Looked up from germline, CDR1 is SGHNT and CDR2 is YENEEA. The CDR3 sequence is CASSRSGGSSYEQYF. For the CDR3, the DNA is TGTGCCAGCAGCCGAAGCGGGGGGAGCTCCTACGAGCAGTACTTC.

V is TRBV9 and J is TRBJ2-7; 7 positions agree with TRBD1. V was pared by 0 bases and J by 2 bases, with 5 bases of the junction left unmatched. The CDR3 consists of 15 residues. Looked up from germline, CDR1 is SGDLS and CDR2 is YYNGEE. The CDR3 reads CASSVGQGLTYEQYF. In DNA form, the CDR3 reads TGTGCCAGCAGCGTAGGACAGGGCCTAACCTACGAGCAGTACTTC. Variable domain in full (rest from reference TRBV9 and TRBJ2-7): DSGVTQTPKHLITATGQRVTLRCSPRSGDLSVYWYQQSLDQGLQFLIQYYNGEERAKGNILERFSAQQFPDLHSELNLSSLELGDSALYFCASSVGQGLTYEQYFGPGTRLTVT.

The CDR3: CASSEWEVGTGELFF. The CDR3, as DNA: TGTGCCAGCAGTGAATGGGAGGTCGGGACCGGGGAGCTGTTTTTT. The chain combines TRBV2 with TRBJ2-2, with a tentative D call TRBD2 (6 bases). The V end was cut by 2 bases, the J end by 5 bases, with 12 bases between. The CDR3 covers 15 residues. CDR1 is SNHLY, CDR2 FYNNEI, per germline.